One sample yielded the 22 T cell receptor beta chains listed below, sequenced in a study of T cell changes during pregnancy in multiple sclerosis. Clones were sequenced by immunoSEQ multiplex PCR, and TCRdb holds only the in-frame ones, with some missing. The sample lists about 77,000 clones, over 75% occurring once. Sequencing used peripheral blood, obtained before pregnancy. The receptors stem from a female donor with multiple sclerosis, enrolled in a pregnancy study.

The rearrangement joins TRBV5-1 to TRBJ1-1; possibly TRBD1 for D (5 bases). The CDR3 sequence is 17 residues long. CDR1 SGHRS and CDR2 YFSETQ come from the germline V gene. V dropped 0 bases and J dropped 3 bases, with 18 bases sitting between them. The CDR3 coding sequence is TGCGCCAGCAGCTTGGAAATGCCCCAGGGCCTGGACACTGAAGCTTTCTTT. This encodes CASSLEMPQGLDTEAFF. The variable domain in full, completed from reference TRBV5-1 and TRBJ1-1, reads KAGVTQTPRYLIKTRGQQVTLSCSPISGHRSVSWYQQTPGQGLQFLFEYFSETQRNKGNFPGRFSGRQFSNSRSEMNVSTLELGDSALYLCASSLEMPQGLDTEAFFGQGTRLTVV.

This clone appeared a single time. This chain joins TRBV6-6 and TRBJ1-1; possibly TRBD1 for D (6 bases). The CDR3 sequence is 13 residues long. Germline V gene lookup returns CDR1 MNHNY and CDR2 SVGAGI (reference sequence). The ends were cut back, 7 bases at V and 2 bases at J, with 11 bases in the middle. The DNA for the CDR3 is TGTGCCAGCATCGGACAGCCTAACACTGAAGCTTTCTTT. Amino acid sequence: CASIGQPNTEAFF.

The rearrangement uses TRBV5-1 and TRBJ1-2; 7 bases line up with TRBD1. V trimming: 3 bases; J trimming: 4 bases; junction bases outside the gene matches: 6. The CDR3 is 14 residues long. In germline, CDR1 is SGHRS, CDR2 YFSETQ. CDR3 coding DNA: TGCGCCAGCAGCTCGGGACAGCTGTCCTATGGCTACACCTTC. Encoded protein: CASSSGQLSYGYTF.

V usage is TRBV30 and J usage is TRBJ2-2; the match to TRBD1 covers 11 bases. J was trimmed by 1 base and V by 5 bases; bases with no gene match: 9. The germline gives CDR1 GTSNPN, CDR2 SVGIG (reference sequence). The CDR3 has 17 amino acids. CDR3 amino acids: CAWARDRGWVNTGELFF. CDR3 sequence (DNA): TGTGCCTGGGCCCGGGACAGGGGGTGGGTGAACACCGGGGAGCTGTTTTTT. Combining the CDR3 with reference TRBV30 and TRBJ2-2 gives the whole variable domain SQTIHQWPATLVQPVGSPLSLECTVEGTSNPNLYWYRQAAGRGLQLLFYSVGIGQISSEVPQNLSASRPQDRQFILSSKKLLLSDSGFYLCAWARDRGWVNTGELFFGEGSRLTVL.

The chain carries TRBV7-2 and TRBJ1-5; D uncertain. The germline CDR1 and CDR2 sequences are SGHTA and FQGNSA. Trimming removed 5 bases at V and 9 bases at J, with 14 bases between. The CDR3 is made up of 13 amino acids. The CDR3 is CASSTRVSGPQHF. As DNA, the CDR3 is TGTGCCAGCAGCACCCGCGTCTCAGGGCCCCAGCATTTT.

The V call is TRBV2, the J call TRBJ2-2, with 10 bases identical to TRBD2. Germline V CDR1 and CDR2: SNHLY, FYNNEI. The CDR3 totals 17 residues. Trimming removed 1 base from V and 6 bases from J; junction bases left unmatched: 8. CDR3 coding DNA: TGTGCCAGCAGTGAAGTGTTTAGCGGGGGGCCGCCCGGGGAGCTGTTTTTT. Encoded protein: CASSEVFSGGPPGELFF.

This sequence joins TRBV5-1 and TRBJ2-1; TRBD2 might be the D (7 bases). The germline CDR1 and CDR2 sequences are SGHRS and YFSETQ. V was trimmed by 2 bases and J by 6 bases, leaving 21 bases between them. This CDR3 is 17 amino acids long. The DNA of the CDR3 is TGCGCCAGCAGCTTAGGCTCTTTGGGGGGGCAGGTCAATGAGCAGTTCTTC. Translated, it gives CASSLGSLGGQVNEQFF.

This chain joins TRBV10-3 and TRBJ1-5; possible D gene TRBD1, 5 bases. The V and J ends lost 2 bases and 4 bases respectively, with 9 bases between them. This CDR3 is built from 14 residues. Per germline, CDR1 ENHRY and CDR2 SYGVKD. DNA of the CDR3: TGTGCCATCAGTGAGACAGGTTCTAATCAGCCCCAGCATTTT. Residues: CAISETGSNQPQHF.

This clone has only one observation. The chain combines TRBV4-1 with TRBJ2-1, with TRBD2 matching 9 bases. The V and J ends lost 0 bases and 8 bases, in that order; junction bases with no gene match: 11. Germline V gene sequence: CDR1 MGHRA, CDR2 YSYEKL. The CDR3 runs 17 residues. Here the CDR3 DNA reads TGCGCCAGCAGCCAAGAAAAGGGTATAGCGGGGGTCGATGAGCAGTTCTTC. Translation gives CASSQEKGIAGVDEQFF.

This chain joins TRBV7-3 and TRBJ1-1; 9 bases map to TRBD1. Germline values: CDR1 SGHTA, CDR2 FQGTGA. Trimming removed 4 bases from V and 3 bases from J; junction bases left unmatched: 9. There are 16 residues in the CDR3. The CDR3 protein is CASSCPRDRVYTEAFF. CDR3 DNA sequence: TGTGCCAGCAGCTGCCCCCGGGACAGGGTTTACACTGAAGCTTTCTTT. Variable domain in full (rest from reference TRBV7-3 and TRBJ1-1): GAGVSQTPSNKVTEKGKYVELRCDPISGHTALYWYRQSLGQGPEFLIYFQGTGAADDSGLPNDRFFAVRPEGSVSTLKIQRTERGDSAVYLCASSCPRDRVYTEAFFGQGTRLTVV.

This clone was counted once. V is TRBV7-2 and J is TRBJ1-2, with a possible D match to TRBD1 (6 bases). The CDR3 spans 12 residues. The V end lost 5 bases, the J end lost 4 bases, and 8 bases lay between the germline ends. From germline, CDR1 is SGHTA and CDR2 FQGNSA. The CDR3 reads CASSPRGYGYTF. For the CDR3, the DNA is TGTGCCAGCAGCCCCAGGGGCTATGGCTACACCTTC.

V gene TRBV14 combines with J gene TRBJ2-5, with TRBD2 matching over 11 bases. Germline-derived CDR1 and CDR2 are SGHDN and FVKESK. The CDR3 length is 15 residues. After removal of 4 bases from V and 4 bases from J, the junction contained 5 bases not matched to a gene. CDR3 loop: CASSRVAGGPETQYF. The DNA of the CDR3 is TGTGCCAGCAGCCGAGTAGCGGGGGGGCCAGAGACCCAGTACTTC.

The V gene is TRBV9, the J gene TRBJ1-3, with D possibly matching TRBD1 (5 bases). Germline lookup yields CDR1 SGDLS and CDR2 YYNGEE. The CDR3 is 14 amino acids. The V end lost 2 bases, the J end lost 4 bases, and 10 bases lay between the germline ends. The CDR3: CASSVRGIGNTIYF. CDR3 coding DNA: TGTGCCAGCAGCGTCCGGGGGATCGGAAACACCATATATTTT. Full variable domain (remainder filled in from reference TRBV9 and TRBJ1-3): DSGVTQTPKHLITATGQRVTLRCSPRSGDLSVYWYQQSLDQGLQFLIQYYNGEERAKGNILERFSAQQFPDLHSELNLSSLELGDSALYFCASSVRGIGNTIYFGEGSWLTVV.

This chain links TRBV6-5 with TRBJ1-1; 9 positions match TRBD1. This CDR3 region has 16 residues. CDR1 and CDR2 (germline): MNHEY, SVGAGI. V trimming: 3 bases; J trimming: 5 bases; junction bases outside the gene matches: 10. This CDR3 reads CASSYSGQGLRTEAFF. In nucleotides, the CDR3 is TGTGCCAGCAGTTATAGTGGACAGGGGTTGAGGACTGAAGCTTTCTTT.

This clone has just one count. The chain is built from TRBV7-9 and TRBJ2-5; possibly TRBD2 for D (5 bases). Looked up from germline, CDR1 is SEHNR and CDR2 is FQNEAQ (reference sequence). CDR3 size: 13 residues. Trimming shortened V by 3 bases and J by 3 bases, and 8 bases separated the two germline ends. The CDR3 DNA is TGTGCCAGCAGCTTTCACGGGGAAGAGACCCAGTACTTC. Residues: CASSFHGEETQYF. Based on the CDR3 plus reference TRBV7-9 and TRBJ2-5, the full variable domain is DTGVSQNPRHKITKRGQNVTFRCDPISEHNRLYWYRQTLGQGPEFLTYFQNEAQLEKSRLLSDRFSAERPKGSFSTLEIQRTEQGDSAMYLCASSFHGEETQYFGPGTRLLVL.

The rearrangement uses TRBV18 and TRBJ1-1; a weak D match, TRBD1 (6 bases). Per germline, CDR1 KGHSH and CDR2 LQKENI. The CDR3 is 13 amino acids. The V gene lost 8 bases and the J gene lost 2 bases, with 12 bases spanning the gap. In DNA, the CDR3 is TGTGCCAGCCAAGGACAGACCAACACTGAAGCTTTCTTT. Translating it yields CASQGQTNTEAFF.

V and J are TRBV13 and TRBJ2-1; D may be TRBD2 (5 bases). The CDR3 is made up of 16 amino acids. Germline assignment: CDR1 PRHDT and CDR2 FYEKMQ (reference sequence). Trimming cost V 2 bases and J 3 bases, with 14 bases left between them. The CDR3 nucleotides are TGTGCCAGCAGCTTATCGGGAAGGAATGTCTACAATGAGCAGTTCTTC. Its translation: CASSLSGRNVYNEQFF.

This chain uses TRBV7-2 with TRBJ1-1; TRBD1 matches at 8 bases. Germline trimming cut 2 bases from V and 6 bases from J; bases unmatched to any gene: 2. This CDR3 has 13 residues. Germline lookup yields CDR1 SGHTA and CDR2 FQGNSA. The CDR3 coding sequence is TGTGCCAGCAGCTTACGACAGGGGTCTGAAGCTTTCTTT. This codes for CASSLRQGSEAFF.

J is TRBJ1-5 and V is TRBV19; TRBD1 is a possible D gene (6 bases). The V and J ends lost 8 bases and 4 bases respectively, with 15 bases between them. The CDR3 has 14 residues. Germline V gives CDR1 LNHDA, CDR2 SQIVND (reference sequence). The CDR3 protein is CASERGQSNQPQHF. Written as DNA, the CDR3 is TGTGCCAGTGAACGCGGACAGTCTAATCAGCCCCAGCATTTT.

This chain links TRBV7-8 with TRBJ2-5; D not certain. The CDR3 has 12 residues. Germline CDR1 SGHVS, CDR2 FQNEAQ. The germline V and J ends were trimmed by 2 bases and 5 bases, with 6 bases remaining between them. The chain's CDR3 is CASSLSRETQYF. The CDR3 bases are TGTGCCAGCAGCTTATCTCGGGAGACCCAGTACTTC.

The rearrangement joins TRBV5-1 to TRBJ1-2, with 12 bases aligning to TRBD1. The CDR3 runs 18 residues. V was pared by 0 bases and J by 4 bases, with 10 bases of the junction left unmatched. The germline V gene has CDR1 SGHRS and CDR2 YFSETQ. For the CDR3, the DNA is TGCGCCAGCAGCTTGGTAGGAGGTGGGACAGGGGGCGCCTATGGCTACACCTTC. Protein sequence: CASSLVGGGTGGAYGYTF.

This sequence joins TRBV2 and TRBJ2-1; 9 bases fit TRBD1. The ends lost 10 bases at V and 4 bases at J; junction bases unmatched: 14. The CDR3 is 16 amino acids. Germline V CDR1 and CDR2: SNHLY, FYNNEI. The CDR3 spells CATQKRGDRVYNEQFF. DNA of the CDR3: TGTGCCACCCAAAAAAGGGGGGACAGGGTTTACAATGAGCAGTTCTTC.